Below, one T cell receptor beta chain is given with its context. Its specificity is unknown. The ends were cut back, 0 bases at V and 1 base at J, with 13 bases in the middle. The CDR3 covers 18 residues. Germline loops: CDR1 LNHNV, CDR2 YYDKDF (reference sequence). The record originates from a study of OX40 agonist ivuxolimab in advanced cancers. Findings of the study overall: CD4+ and CD8+ blood T cells expanded clonally by week 6 at 0.1 to 3.0 mg/kg.

Clones were sequenced by immunoSEQ multiplex PCR, and TCRdb holds only the in-frame ones, with some missing. The table has 37,000 or so clones, 87% seen once; the top ten hold roughly 19%. The source of this sequence is an adult with an advanced solid tumor such as melanoma, head and neck, liver or kidney cancer. The chain is built from TRBV15 and TRBJ1-6, with a possible D match to TRBD1 (6 bases). Sample: CD4+ or CD8+ T cells sorted from blood, taken in a trial of the OX40 agonist ivuxolimab. The CDR3 sequence is CATSRDRGGMSYNSPLHF. CDR3 in DNA: TGTGCCACCAGCAGAGATCGTGGGGGCATGTCCTATAATTCACCCCTCCACTTT.